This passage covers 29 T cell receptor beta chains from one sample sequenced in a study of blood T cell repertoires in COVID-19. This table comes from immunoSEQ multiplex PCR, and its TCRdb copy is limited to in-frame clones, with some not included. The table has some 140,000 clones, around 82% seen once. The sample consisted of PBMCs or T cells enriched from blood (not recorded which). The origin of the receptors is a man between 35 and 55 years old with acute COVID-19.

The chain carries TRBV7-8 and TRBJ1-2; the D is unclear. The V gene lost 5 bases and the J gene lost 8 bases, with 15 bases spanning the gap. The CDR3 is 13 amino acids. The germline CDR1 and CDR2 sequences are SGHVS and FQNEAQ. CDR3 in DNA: TGTGCCAGCAGCCCCTATACCCCCCCCGGCTACACCTTC. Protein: CASSPYTPPGYTF.

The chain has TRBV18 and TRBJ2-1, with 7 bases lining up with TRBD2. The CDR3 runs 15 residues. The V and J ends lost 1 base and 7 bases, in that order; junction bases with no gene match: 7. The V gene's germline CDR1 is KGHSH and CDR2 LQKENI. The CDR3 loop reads CASSPLLAVTNEQFF. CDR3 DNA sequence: TGTGCCAGCTCACCACTCCTAGCGGTAACAAATGAGCAGTTCTTC.

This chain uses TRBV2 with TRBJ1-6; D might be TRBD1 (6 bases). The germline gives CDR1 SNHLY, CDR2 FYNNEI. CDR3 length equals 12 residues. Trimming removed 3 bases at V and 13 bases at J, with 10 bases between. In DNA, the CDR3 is TGTGCCAGCAGTGACGGGGGGCTGCCCCTCCACTTT. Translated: CASSDGGLPLHF. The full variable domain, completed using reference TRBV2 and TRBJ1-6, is EPEVTQTPSHQVTQMGQEVILRCVPISNHLYFYWYRQILGQKVEFLVSFYNNEISEKSEIFDDQFSVERPDGSNFTLKIRSTKLEDSAMYFCASSDGGLPLHFGNGTRLTVT.

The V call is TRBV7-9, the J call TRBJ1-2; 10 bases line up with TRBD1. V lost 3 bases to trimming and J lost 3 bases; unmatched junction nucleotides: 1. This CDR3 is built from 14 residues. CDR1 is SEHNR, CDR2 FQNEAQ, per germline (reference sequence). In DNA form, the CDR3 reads TGTGCCAGCAGCTTGACAGGGGGCTACTATGGCTACACCTTC. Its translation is CASSLTGGYYGYTF.

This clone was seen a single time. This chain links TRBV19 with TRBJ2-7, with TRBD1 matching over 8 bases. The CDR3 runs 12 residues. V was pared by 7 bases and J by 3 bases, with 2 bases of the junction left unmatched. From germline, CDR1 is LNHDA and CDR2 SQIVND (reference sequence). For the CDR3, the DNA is TGTGCCAGTAAAGACAGGGGCTACGAGCAGTACTTC. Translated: CASKDRGYEQYF.

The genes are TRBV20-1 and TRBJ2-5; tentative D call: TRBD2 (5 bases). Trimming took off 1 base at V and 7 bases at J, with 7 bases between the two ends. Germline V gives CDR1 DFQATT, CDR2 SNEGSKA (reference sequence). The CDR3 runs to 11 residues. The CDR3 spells CSARAAGTQYF. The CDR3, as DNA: TGCAGTGCTAGAGCGGCGGGGACCCAGTACTTC.

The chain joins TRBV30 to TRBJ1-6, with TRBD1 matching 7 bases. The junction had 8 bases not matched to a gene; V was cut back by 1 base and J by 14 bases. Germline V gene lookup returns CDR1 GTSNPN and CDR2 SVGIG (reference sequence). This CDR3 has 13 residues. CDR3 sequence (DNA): TGTGCCTGGAGTGGGGCAGGGGGTGGCACCCTCCACTTT. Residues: CAWSGAGGGTLHF.

CDR3 in DNA: TGTGCCAGCAGTTCATCCAGGGGGAGGACCGGGGAGCTGTTTTTT. Translating it yields CASSSSRGRTGELFF. The chain joins TRBV11-2 to TRBJ2-2; D may be TRBD1 (7 bases). The V gene's germline CDR1 is SGHAT and CDR2 FQNNGV. CDR3 size: 15 residues. Trimming cost V 6 bases and J 5 bases, with 16 bases left between them.

CDR3 amino acids: CASSSLRGLETQYF. As DNA, the CDR3 is TGTGCCAGCAGCTCACTGAGGGGACTCGAGACCCAGTACTTC. The chain is built from TRBV11-2 and TRBJ2-5, with D possibly matching TRBD2 (6 bases). The CDR3 sequence is 14 residues long. Germline V lookup: CDR1 SGHAT, CDR2 FQNNGV. V gave up 4 bases and J gave up 5 bases, with 14 bases separating them. The whole variable domain, remainder taken from reference TRBV11-2 and TRBJ2-5, is EAGVAQSPRYKIIEKRQSVAFWCNPISGHATLYWYQQILGQGPKLLIQFQNNGVVDDSQLPKDRFSAERLKGVDSTLKIQPAKLEDSAVYLCASSSLRGLETQYFGPGTRLLVL.

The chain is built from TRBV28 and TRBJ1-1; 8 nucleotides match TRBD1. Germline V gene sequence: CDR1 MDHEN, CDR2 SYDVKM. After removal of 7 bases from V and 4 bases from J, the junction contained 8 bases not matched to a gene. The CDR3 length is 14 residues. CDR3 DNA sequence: TGTGCCAGCACCCCAGGGGGCGCAGGCACTGAAGCTTTCTTT. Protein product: CASTPGGAGTEAFF.

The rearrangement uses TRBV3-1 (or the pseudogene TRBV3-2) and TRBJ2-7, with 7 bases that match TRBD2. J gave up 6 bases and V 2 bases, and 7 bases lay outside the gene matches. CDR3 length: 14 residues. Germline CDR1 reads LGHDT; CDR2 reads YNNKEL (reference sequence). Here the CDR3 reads CASSQTGGDSEQYF. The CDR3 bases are TGTGCCAGCAGCCAAACTGGGGGGGACTCCGAGCAGTACTTC.

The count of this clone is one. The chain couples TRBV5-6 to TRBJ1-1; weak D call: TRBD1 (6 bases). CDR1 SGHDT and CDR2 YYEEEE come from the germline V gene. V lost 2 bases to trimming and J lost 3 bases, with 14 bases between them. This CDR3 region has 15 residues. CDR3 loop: CASSFLDRSYTEAFF. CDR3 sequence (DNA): TGTGCCAGCAGCTTCCTGGACAGATCATACACTGAAGCTTTCTTT.

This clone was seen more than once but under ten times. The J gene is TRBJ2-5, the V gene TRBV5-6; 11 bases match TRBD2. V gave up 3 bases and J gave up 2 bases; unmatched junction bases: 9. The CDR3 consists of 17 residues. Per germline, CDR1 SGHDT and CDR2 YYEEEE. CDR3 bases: TGTGCCAGCAGCTATGGGACTAGCGGAACTATGCAAGAGACCCAGTACTTC. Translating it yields CASSYGTSGTMQETQYF.

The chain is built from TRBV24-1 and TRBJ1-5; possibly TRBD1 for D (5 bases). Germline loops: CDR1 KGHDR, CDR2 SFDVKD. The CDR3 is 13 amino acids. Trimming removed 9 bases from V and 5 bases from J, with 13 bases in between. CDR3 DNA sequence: TGTGCCACCCAAGGCGGGACCTATCAGCCCCAGCATTTT. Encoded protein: CATQGGTYQPQHF.

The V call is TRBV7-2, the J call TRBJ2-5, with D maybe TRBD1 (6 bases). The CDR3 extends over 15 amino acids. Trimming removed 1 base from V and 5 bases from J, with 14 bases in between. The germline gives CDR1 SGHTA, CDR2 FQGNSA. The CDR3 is CASSLVGTPGETQYF. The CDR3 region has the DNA TGTGCCAGCAGCTTAGTAGGGACACCTGGGGAGACCCAGTACTTC.

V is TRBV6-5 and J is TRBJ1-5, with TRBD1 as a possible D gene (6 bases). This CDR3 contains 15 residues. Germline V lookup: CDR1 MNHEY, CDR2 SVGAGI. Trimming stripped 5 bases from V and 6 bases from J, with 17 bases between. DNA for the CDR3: TGTGCCAGCAGTCTAGGGGGGGGTCGGGGTCAGCCCCAGCATTTT. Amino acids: CASSLGGGRGQPQHF.

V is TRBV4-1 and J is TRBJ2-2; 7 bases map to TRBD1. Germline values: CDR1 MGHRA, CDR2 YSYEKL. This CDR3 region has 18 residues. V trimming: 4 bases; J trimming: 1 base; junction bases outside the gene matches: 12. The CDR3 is CASSLTVPGTENTGELFF. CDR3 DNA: TGCGCCAGCAGCCTCACCGTTCCCGGGACAGAGAACACCGGGGAGCTGTTTTTT.

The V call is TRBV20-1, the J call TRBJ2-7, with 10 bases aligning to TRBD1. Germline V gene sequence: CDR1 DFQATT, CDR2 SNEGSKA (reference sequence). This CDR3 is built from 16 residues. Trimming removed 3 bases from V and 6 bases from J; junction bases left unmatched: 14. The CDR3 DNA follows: TGCAGTGCTAGTTTCTTCATCCGGGACAGGGGTGTCGAGCAGTACTTC. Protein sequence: CSASFFIRDRGVEQYF.

The CDR3 loop reads CASSYSPLRGGELFF. The CDR3 DNA reads as TGTGCCAGCAGTTACTCTCCCCTCAGGGGCGGGGAGCTGTTTTTT. The rearrangement joins TRBV6-2 or TRBV6-3 to TRBJ2-2; tentative D call: TRBD1 (6 bases). V dropped 0 bases and J dropped 7 bases, with 12 bases sitting between them. Per germline, CDR1 MNHEY and CDR2 SVGEGT. The CDR3 sequence is 15 residues long.

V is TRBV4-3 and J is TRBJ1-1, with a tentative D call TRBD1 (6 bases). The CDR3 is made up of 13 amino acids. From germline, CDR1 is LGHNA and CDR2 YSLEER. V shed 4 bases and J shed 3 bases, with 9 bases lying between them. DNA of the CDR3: TGCGCCAGCAGCCGTAGGACAGACACTGAAGCTTTCTTT. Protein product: CASSRRTDTEAFF.

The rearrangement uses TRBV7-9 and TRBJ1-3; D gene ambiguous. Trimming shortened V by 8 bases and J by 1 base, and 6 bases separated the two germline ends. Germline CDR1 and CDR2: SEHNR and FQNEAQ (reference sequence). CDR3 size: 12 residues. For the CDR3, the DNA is TGTGCCAGCGGCAGATCTGGAAACACCATATATTTT. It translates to CASGRSGNTIYF.

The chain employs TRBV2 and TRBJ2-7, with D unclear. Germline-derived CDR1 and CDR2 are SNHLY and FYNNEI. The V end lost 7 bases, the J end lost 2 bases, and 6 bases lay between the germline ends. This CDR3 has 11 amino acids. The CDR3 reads CASMATYEQYF. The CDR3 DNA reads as TGTGCCAGCATGGCAACCTACGAGCAGTACTTC.

The CDR3 DNA reads TGTGCCAGCAGACTAGCGGGTAGCACAGATACGCAGTATTTT. Protein sequence: CASRLAGSTDTQYF. J is TRBJ2-3 and V is TRBV6-5, with 9 bases aligning to TRBD2. Germline CDR1 is MNHEY and CDR2 is SVGAGI. Losses at the gene ends were 6 bases for V and 0 bases for J; bases not matched to a gene: 1. The CDR3 runs 14 residues.

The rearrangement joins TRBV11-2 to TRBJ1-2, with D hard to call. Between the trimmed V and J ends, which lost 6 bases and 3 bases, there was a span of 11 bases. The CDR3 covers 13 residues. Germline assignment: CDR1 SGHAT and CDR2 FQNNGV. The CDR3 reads CASRPLAHYGYTF. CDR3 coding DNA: TGTGCCAGCAGGCCACTAGCCCACTATGGCTACACCTTC.

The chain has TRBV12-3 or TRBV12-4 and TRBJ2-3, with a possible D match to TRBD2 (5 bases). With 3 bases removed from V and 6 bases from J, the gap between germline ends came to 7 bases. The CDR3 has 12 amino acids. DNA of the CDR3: TGTGCCAGCAGTTTGGAGCGGGATACGCAGTATTTT. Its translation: CASSLERDTQYF.

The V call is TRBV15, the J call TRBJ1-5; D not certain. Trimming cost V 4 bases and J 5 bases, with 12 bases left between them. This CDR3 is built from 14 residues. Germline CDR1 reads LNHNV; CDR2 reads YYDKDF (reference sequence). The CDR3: CATSTGSYDQPQHF. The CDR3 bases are TGTGCCACCAGCACCGGGAGCTACGATCAGCCCCAGCATTTT.

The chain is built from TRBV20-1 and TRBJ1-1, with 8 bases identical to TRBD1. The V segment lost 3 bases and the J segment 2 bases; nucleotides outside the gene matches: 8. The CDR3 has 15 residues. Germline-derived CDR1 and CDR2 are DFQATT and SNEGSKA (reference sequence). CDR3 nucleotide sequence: TGCAGTGCTAGTGTGGACAGGGTTGACAACACTGAAGCTTTCTTT. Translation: CSASVDRVDNTEAFF.

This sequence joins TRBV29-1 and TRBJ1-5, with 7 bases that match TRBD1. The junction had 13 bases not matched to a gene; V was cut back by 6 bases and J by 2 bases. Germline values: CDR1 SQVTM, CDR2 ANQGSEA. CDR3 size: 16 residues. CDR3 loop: CSVTVSGGRGNQPQHF. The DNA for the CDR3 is TGCAGCGTCACCGTTTCAGGGGGGAGAGGCAATCAGCCCCAGCATTTT.

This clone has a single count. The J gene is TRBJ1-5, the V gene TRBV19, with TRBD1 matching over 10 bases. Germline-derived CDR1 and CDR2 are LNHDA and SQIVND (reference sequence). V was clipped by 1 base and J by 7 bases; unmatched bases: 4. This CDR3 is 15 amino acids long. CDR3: CASSIGQGARQPQHF. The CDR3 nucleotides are TGTGCCAGTAGTATAGGACAGGGGGCCCGGCAGCCCCAGCATTTT.